This TCR beta chain was recovered during a study of control samples from healthy donors and cancer patients. Here immunoSEQ multiplex PCR was the method, and the copy in TCRdb shows in-frame clones only, minus some. The data show fewer than 90,000 clones, with around nine tenths seen just once and around 6% held by the top ten. Looked up from germline, CDR1 is SNHLY and CDR2 is FYNNEI. V lost 7 bases and J 3 bases, leaving 11 bases between the germline ends. The CDR3 contains 13 residues. The sample consisted of blood. The receptor was derived from a woman in her fifties or sixties in good health. The rearrangement joins TRBV2 to TRBJ2-3, with D hard to call. In DNA form, the CDR3 reads TGTGCCAGCACAGGAAAATCAACAGATACGCAGTATTTT. It encodes CASTGKSTDTQYF.